The rows below give T cell receptor beta chains drawn from one sample of a study of blood T cell repertoires in COVID-19. Profiled with immunoSEQ multiplex PCR; TCRdb holds only in-frame clones, not every one. The sample yields approximately 180,000 clones, 70% to 90% seen once. Source material: peripheral blood. These TCRs come from a man aged 55 to 69 with active or convalescent COVID-19. The CDR3 runs from the conserved cysteine through the conserved F or W. D genes are given only for firm matches. Some rows mark clone size as missing; the rest say once, few, many or name a class of expanded clone.

abundance | j_gene | d_gene | v_gene | len | CDR3nt | CDR3aa
- | TRBJ2-5 | - | TRBV6-5 | 12 | TGTGCCAGCAACTCCGGGGTCGAGACCCAGTACTTC | CASNSGVETQYF
- | TRBJ1-1 | - | TRBV7-9 | 13 | TGTGCCAGCAGCGAACAACACGACACTGAAGCTTTCTTT | CASSEQHDTEAFF
- | TRBJ2-7 | - | TRBV7-6 | 13 | TGTGCCAGCAGCTCATCGCCCCTGGCCGAGCAGTACTTC | CASSSSPLAEQYF
- | TRBJ2-3 | - | TRBV27 | 12 | TGTGCCACAAACAGGGCCGCAGATACGCAGTATTTT | CATNRAADTQYF
- | TRBJ2-7 | - | TRBV5-5 | 14 | TGTGCCAGCAGCTTGGCCGCAACAGCCTACGAGCAGTACTTC | CASSLAATAYEQYF
- | TRBJ2-3 | TRBD1 | TRBV5-1 | 14 | TGCGCCAGCAGCGGGACAGCCAGCACAGATACGCAGTATTTT | CASSGTASTDTQYF
- | TRBJ1-5 | - | TRBV6-5 | 13 | TGTGCCAGCTCACTATCTGGCAATCAGCCCCAGCATTTT | CASSLSGNQPQHF
once | TRBJ1-5 | - | TRBV28 | 15 | TGTGCCAGCAGCACAGGGTTCTATAGCAATCAGCCCCAGCATTTT | CASSTGFYSNQPQHF
- | TRBJ1-2 | TRBD1 | TRBV19 | 17 | TGTGCCAGTAGTATTTTTAGTTGGGGACAGGGTAACTATGGCTACACCTTC | CASSIFSWGQGNYGYTF
few | TRBJ2-7 | - | TRBV12-5 | 16 | TGTGCTAGTGGTTTGGATAGGGACATAAGCTCCTACGAGCAGTACTTC | CASGLDRDISSYEQYF
- | TRBJ2-3 | TRBD2 | TRBV3-1/TRBV3-2 | 15 | TGTGCCAGCAGCCCGGGACTAGCGGTCACAGATACGCAGTATTTT | CASSPGLAVTDTQYF
- | TRBJ2-3 | TRBD1 | TRBV7-2 | 14 | TGTGCCAGCAGCTTTGGGACAGGGGGGCAGACGCAGTATTTT | CASSFGTGGQTQYF
- | TRBJ2-7 | - | TRBV5-1 | 14 | TGCGCCAGCAGCTTGGCCCCCGGGTACTACGAGCAGTACTTC | CASSLAPGYYEQYF
- | TRBJ1-5 | - | TRBV21-1 | 16 | TGTGCCAGCATCCACTTGGGCGATAAAAGCAATCAGCCCCAGCATTTT | CASIHLGDKSNQPQHF
- | TRBJ1-2 | TRBD1 | TRBV4-1 | 15 | TGCGCCAGCAGCCAAGATGACAGGGGGATCAATGGCTACACCTTC | CASSQDDRGINGYTF
- | TRBJ1-2 | TRBD1 | TRBV7-9 | 13 | TGTGCCAGCAGCCCCGACAGGGTAGCTGGCTACACCTTC | CASSPDRVAGYTF
- | TRBJ2-5 | - | TRBV5-1 | 13 | TGCGCCAGCAGCTTGGTAGGGGAAGAGACCCAGTACTTC | CASSLVGEETQYF
- | TRBJ1-2 | - | TRBV6-6 | 11 | TGTGCCAGTACAGGGAACTATGGCTACACCTTC | CASTGNYGYTF
- | TRBJ2-2 | TRBD2 | TRBV20-1 | 14 | TGCAGTGCTAGTCTAGCGGGGGACCCCGGGGAGCTGTTTTTT | CSASLAGDPGELFF
- | TRBJ1-4 | - | TRBV4-1 | 14 | TGCGCCAGCAGCCGAGACAGGATTAATGAAAAACTGTTTTTT | CASSRDRINEKLFF
- | TRBJ2-1 | TRBD2 | TRBV12-5 | 23 | TGTGCTAGTGGTTTGGTAGTAGCGTACCTGGGGACTAGCGTCTCCAACCGGGAAAATGAGCAGTTCTTC | CASGLVVAYLGTSVSNRENEQFF
- | TRBJ1-3 | - | TRBV20-1 | 15 | TGCAGTGCTAGTTATGGGGCGGACTCTGGAAACACCATATATTTT | CSASYGADSGNTIYF
- | TRBJ1-1 | - | TRBV20-1 | 8 | TGCAGAACAGGGCGCGCTTTCTTT | CRTGRAFF
- | TRBJ2-4 | - | TRBV6-6 | 13 | TGTGCCAGCAGTAAGGGAGACGGGAACATTCAGTACTTC | CASSKGDGNIQYF
- | TRBJ1-2 | - | TRBV21-1 | 13 | TGTGCCAGCAGCCCTCGGGACACCTATGGCTACACCTTC | CASSPRDTYGYTF
- | TRBJ1-6 | TRBD1 | TRBV5-4 | 15 | TGTGCCAGCAGCCCGGACAGGGCACATAATTCACCCCTCCACTTT | CASSPDRAHNSPLHF
- | TRBJ2-1 | TRBD2 | TRBV2 | 14 | TGTGCCAGCAGGGGGACTAGCGGGGTGAATGAGCAGTTCTTC | CASRGTSGVNEQFF
once | TRBJ1-2 | - | TRBV18 | 13 | TGTGCCAGCTCACCCCAGGGTATAGATGGCTACACCTTC | CASSPQGIDGYTF
- | TRBJ2-1 | - | TRBV27 | 15 | TGTGCCAGCAGTCAAAGCGGCTCTACCTACAATGAGCAGTTCTTC | CASSQSGSTYNEQFF
- | TRBJ1-2 | - | TRBV6-5 | 14 | TGTGCCTGCCGGGGGGGACTAAAGGGCTATGGCTACACCTTC | CACRGGLKGYGYTF
- | TRBJ1-5 | - | TRBV12-3/TRBV12-4 | 13 | TGTGCCAGCAGCCCAGGGTTTCATCAGCCCCAGCATTTT | CASSPGFHQPQHF
- | TRBJ1-3 | - | TRBV5-4 | 13 | TGTGCCAGCTTTCCCAGGTTGGGAAACACCATATATTTT | CASFPRLGNTIYF
- | TRBJ2-1 | - | TRBV5-1 | 15 | TGCGCCAGGTCCGAGAGCGGGCACTCCTACAATGAGCAGTTCTTC | CARSESGHSYNEQFF
- | TRBJ1-1 | - | TRBV29-1 | 11 | TGCAGCGTTGAGAGAAGTACTGAAGCTTTCTTT | CSVERSTEAFF
- | TRBJ2-5 | - | TRBV11-2 | 15 | TGTGCCAGCAGCCCCGGATCCCCCGGCGGGGAGACCCAGTACTTC | CASSPGSPGGETQYF
- | TRBJ2-1 | TRBD1 | TRBV19 | 15 | TGTGCCAGTAGTATAACCAGGACAGGGTCGTCGGAGCAGTTCTTC | CASSITRTGSSEQFF
- | TRBJ1-5 | - | TRBV9 | 13 | TGTGCCAGCAGCGTGGCGGCAAATCAGCCCCAGCATTTT | CASSVAANQPQHF
- | TRBJ1-6 | TRBD1 | TRBV7-2 | 16 | TGTGCCAGCAGCTCCCCCGGAGGGACAGGGGCATCACCCCTCCACTTT | CASSSPGGTGASPLHF
- | TRBJ1-5 | - | TRBV3-1/TRBV3-2 | 14 | TGTGCCAGCAGCCAAGGGGGGGGGTACCAGCCCCAGCATTTT | CASSQGGGYQPQHF
- | TRBJ1-6 | - | TRBV2 | 15 | TGTGCCAGCAGTGATCAGGTCGGGGGGTATTCACCCCTCCACTTT | CASSDQVGGYSPLHF
- | TRBJ2-3 | TRBD2 | TRBV7-6 | 15 | TGTGCCAGCAGCCCGCATAGCGGGGGGGCAGATACGCAGTATTTT | CASSPHSGGADTQYF
few | TRBJ2-5 | TRBD2 | TRBV7-2 | 15 | TGTGCCAGCAGCTCCTCACGGGGGGGCGGGGAGACCCAGTACTTC | CASSSSRGGGETQYF
- | TRBJ2-3 | TRBD2 | TRBV5-8 | 17 | TGTGCCAGCAGCTTGATCGAGCGGGGGGGATACACAGATACGCAGTATTTT | CASSLIERGGYTDTQYF
- | TRBJ2-7 | TRBD1 | TRBV4-1 | 14 | TGCGCCAGCAGCCTGTCGGGACAGTTGTACGAGCAGTACTTC | CASSLSGQLYEQYF
- | TRBJ2-7 | - | TRBV5-4 | 15 | TGTGCCAGCAGCGCGGCACAGGGGACTCCCTACGAGCAGTACTTC | CASSAAQGTPYEQYF
- | TRBJ1-2 | TRBD1 | TRBV9 | 14 | TGTGCCAGCAGCGCCCAGGACAGGGCGGAAGGCTACACCTTC | CASSAQDRAEGYTF
- | TRBJ1-2 | - | TRBV2 | 12 | TGTGTCAGCAGTGAACGTAGCTATGGCTACACCTTC | CVSSERSYGYTF
- | TRBJ2-3 | TRBD2 | TRBV18 | 15 | TGTGCCAGCTCACCCCTAGCGGGGGGGCTAGATACGCAGTATTTT | CASSPLAGGLDTQYF
- | TRBJ2-5 | - | TRBV6-5 | 14 | TGTGCCAGCAGCCCCCGAGGGTGGCAAGAGACCCAGTACTTC | CASSPRGWQETQYF
- | TRBJ1-5 | - | TRBV5-8 | 14 | TGTGCCAGCAGCTTGGAAGGGGGATACCAGCCCCAGCATTTT | CASSLEGGYQPQHF
- | TRBJ2-3 | TRBD1 | TRBV19 | 15 | TGTGCCAGTACTACCACGACAGGGGGCACAGATACGCAGTATTTT | CASTTTTGGTDTQYF